The 20 T cell receptor beta chains below were found in one sample sequenced in a study of blood T cell repertoires in COVID-19. Repertoires were generated with immunoSEQ multiplex PCR, while TCRdb's copy carries only in-frame clones and drops some. Of fewer than 350,000 clones listed, roughly 86% were seen once; the top ten hold around 8.8%. Sequencing input: peripheral blood. All receptors come from a man between 40 and 49 years old with active or convalescent COVID-19.

The chain joins TRBV15 to TRBJ2-1; 8 bases line up with TRBD1. V lost 0 bases, J lost 8 bases, and 9 bases stayed unmatched. From germline, CDR1 is LNHNV and CDR2 YYDKDF (reference sequence). CDR3 length equals 16 residues. The CDR3 is CATSRDWGAGGDEQFF. CDR3 sequence (DNA): TGTGCCACCAGCAGAGATTGGGGGGCAGGGGGCGATGAGCAGTTCTTC.

The V call is TRBV15, the J call TRBJ1-5; D unresolved. Germline CDR1 is LNHNV and CDR2 is YYDKDF (reference sequence). V was cut by 0 bases and J by 12 bases, with 9 bases left in between. The CDR3 sequence is 12 residues long. CDR3 sequence: CATSRDGRYQHF. The CDR3 DNA reads TGTGCCACCAGCAGAGATGGGAGGTACCAGCATTTT.

This clone was observed a handful of times. This rearrangement joins TRBV5-1 to TRBJ2-7, with D possibly TRBD2 on 7 matching bases. V dropped 0 bases and J dropped 3 bases, with 13 bases sitting between them. The CDR3 runs to 15 residues. CDR1 and CDR2 (germline): SGHRS, YFSETQ. CDR3 region: CASSLAPGEGYEQYF. CDR3 DNA sequence: TGCGCCAGCAGCTTGGCACCAGGGGAGGGCTACGAGCAGTACTTC. The full variable domain, completed using reference TRBV5-1 and TRBJ2-7, is KAGVTQTPRYLIKTRGQQVTLSCSPISGHRSVSWYQQTPGQGLQFLFEYFSETQRNKGNFPGRFSGRQFSNSRSEMNVSTLELGDSALYLCASSLAPGEGYEQYFGPGTRLTVT.

The chain joins TRBV19 to TRBJ1-2; D unresolved. The germline gives CDR1 LNHDA, CDR2 SQIVND (reference sequence). Between the trimmed V and J ends, which lost 1 base and 5 bases, there was a span of 8 bases. The CDR3 consists of 13 residues. CDR3 region: CASSIANGYGYTF. In DNA form, the CDR3 reads TGTGCCAGTAGTATAGCTAACGGTTATGGCTACACCTTC. Full variable domain (rest looked up from reference TRBV19 and TRBJ1-2): DGGITQSPKYLFRKEGQNVTLSCEQNLNHDAMYWYRQDPGQGLRLIYYSQIVNDFQKGDIAEGYSVSREKKESFPLTVTSAQKNPTAFYLCASSIANGYGYTFGSGTRLTVV.

The CDR3 DNA follows: TGTGCCAGCAGCCCGAGGGGAGGGGCGACCTACGAGCAGTACTTC. Translation: CASSPRGGATYEQYF. The chain uses TRBV7-2 and TRBJ2-7, with 7 bases matching TRBD2. The germline V gene encodes CDR1 SGHTA and CDR2 FQGNSA. V trimming: 5 bases; J trimming: 2 bases; junction bases outside the gene matches: 9. The length of the CDR3 is 15 residues.

The J gene is TRBJ1-6, the V gene TRBV15; TRBD1 aligns across 7 bases. The CDR3 has 13 amino acids. Germline-derived CDR1 and CDR2 are LNHNV and YYDKDF (reference sequence). The ends lost 11 bases at V and 7 bases at J; junction bases unmatched: 8. For the CDR3, the DNA is TGTGCCGCTCAGGGACAGCAAAATTCACCCCTCCACTTT. Translation: CAAQGQQNSPLHF.

This clone appeared a few times. The chain recombines TRBV29-1 with TRBJ2-2; D gene ambiguous. The CDR3 loop spans 13 amino acids. Germline-derived CDR1 and CDR2 are SQVTM and ANQGSEA. The ends were cut back, 3 bases at V and 1 base at J, with 6 bases in the middle. CDR3 amino acids: CSVDGQNTGELFF. CDR3 in DNA: TGCAGCGTTGATGGCCAGAACACCGGGGAGCTGTTTTTT.

The chain couples TRBV4-2 to TRBJ1-5; possible D gene TRBD1, 6 bases. The V and J ends lost 5 bases and 0 bases respectively, with 8 bases between them. Germline-derived CDR1 and CDR2 are LGHNA and YNFKEQ. The CDR3 is 14 amino acids. As DNA, the CDR3 is TGTGCCAGCAGCGTACAGGGTAGCAATCAGCCCCAGCATTTT. It yields the protein CASSVQGSNQPQHF.

The J gene is TRBJ1-6, the V gene TRBV29-1; 9 positions match TRBD1. J was trimmed by 6 bases and V by 7 bases; bases with no gene match: 4. The CDR3 is 13 residues long. Per germline, CDR1 SQVTM and CDR2 ANQGSEA. CDR3: CSAVQGANSPLHF. CDR3 sequence (DNA): TGCAGCGCAGTACAGGGGGCTAATTCACCCCTCCACTTT.

The J gene is TRBJ2-3, the V gene TRBV24-1; 7 bases agree with TRBD2. Germline values: CDR1 KGHDR, CDR2 SFDVKD. The CDR3 has 15 residues. V lost 4 bases, J lost 4 bases, and 7 bases stayed unmatched. CDR3 sequence (DNA): TGTGCCACCAGTGAGGTTGCGGGAGCGGCAGATACGCAGTATTTT. This encodes CATSEVAGAADTQYF.

CDR3 DNA: TGTGCCAGCAGCCCCGCTGACAGGGCGTATGGCTACACCTTC. Protein product: CASSPADRAYGYTF. V usage is TRBV9 and J usage is TRBJ1-2; 7 nucleotides match TRBD1. V shed 4 bases, J shed 5 bases, and the junction held 8 bases outside the gene matches. Looked up from germline, CDR1 is SGDLS and CDR2 is YYNGEE. This CDR3 has 14 residues.

This chain joins TRBV5-1 and TRBJ1-2; 9 nucleotides align to TRBD1. The CDR3 has 16 residues. CDR1 SGHRS and CDR2 YFSETQ come from the germline V gene. V shed 0 bases and J 2 bases; nucleotides not matched to a gene: 5. Here the CDR3 reads CASSLEWGQGNYGYTF. Here the CDR3 DNA reads TGCGCCAGCAGCTTGGAATGGGGACAGGGAAACTATGGCTACACCTTC. Together with reference TRBV5-1 and TRBJ1-2, the CDR3 gives the full variable domain: KAGVTQTPRYLIKTRGQQVTLSCSPISGHRSVSWYQQTPGQGLQFLFEYFSETQRNKGNFPGRFSGRQFSNSRSEMNVSTLELGDSALYLCASSLEWGQGNYGYTFGSGTRLTVV.

In its sample, this clone was seen a few times. The J gene is TRBJ2-1, the V gene TRBV5-1, with D possibly matching TRBD1 (5 bases). Trimming stripped 0 bases from V and 6 bases from J, with 10 bases between. The CDR3 sequence is 14 residues long. CDR1 SGHRS and CDR2 YFSETQ come from the germline V gene. CDR3 amino acids: CASSLAGRGNEQFF. CDR3 nucleotides: TGCGCCAGCAGCTTGGCGGGTAGGGGCAATGAGCAGTTCTTC.

The sample holds one count of this clone. Other DNA sequences in this specimen translate into the identical CDR3. The chain uses TRBV18 and TRBJ2-7, with D possibly matching TRBD1 (5 bases). The germline gives CDR1 KGHSH, CDR2 LQKENI. V lost 3 bases and J 6 bases, leaving 9 bases between the germline ends. The CDR3 has 12 amino acids. CDR3 nucleotides: TGTGCCAGCTCACCCCAGGGCTCCGAGCAGTACTTC. Its translation is CASSPQGSEQYF.

The chain combines TRBV30 with TRBJ1-2; 9 bases agree with TRBD1. CDR1 is GTSNPN and CDR2 is SVGIG in the germline V gene (reference sequence). The CDR3 loop spans 13 amino acids. V was clipped by 3 bases and J by 7 bases; unmatched bases: 6. This CDR3 reads CAWSPGQGGGYTF. CDR3 nucleotide sequence: TGTGCCTGGAGCCCGGGACAGGGAGGTGGCTACACCTTC.

The J gene is TRBJ2-1, the V gene TRBV4-1; 7 nucleotides agree with TRBD1. CDR3 size: 15 residues. In germline, CDR1 is MGHRA, CDR2 YSYEKL. J gave up 4 bases and V 3 bases, and 6 bases lay outside the gene matches. CDR3 DNA: TGCGCCAGCAGCCACCTACAGGGGTCGTACAATGAGCAGTTCTTC. Encoded protein: CASSHLQGSYNEQFF.

This clone was seen once. The chain has TRBV12-5 and TRBJ2-2, with 7 bases lining up with TRBD1. Trimming at V came to 0 bases and at J to 2 bases, leaving 3 bases not matched to a gene. This CDR3 comprises 16 residues. The germline V gene encodes CDR1 LGHNT and CDR2 FRNRAP. CDR3 loop: CASGLVGDSNTGELFF. In DNA, the CDR3 is TGTGCTAGTGGTTTGGTAGGGGACAGCAACACCGGGGAGCTGTTTTTT.

The rearrangement links TRBV9 to TRBJ2-7, with 11 bases lining up with TRBD1. V gave up 3 bases and J gave up 6 bases; unmatched junction bases: 20. Germline V gene data show CDR1 as SGDLS and CDR2 as YYNGEE. This CDR3 has 19 amino acids. CDR3 nucleotide sequence: TGTGCCAGCAGCGCCGGGACCGGACAGGGGGCGCTGCGGGCTTCCGAGCAGTACTTC. Protein: CASSAGTGQGALRASEQYF.

This clone was seen a handful of times. The gene calls are TRBV27 and TRBJ2-7, with 9 bases fitting TRBD1. Per the germline V gene, CDR1 is MNHEY and CDR2 is SMNVEV (reference sequence). Trimming removed 5 bases from V and 3 bases from J; junction bases left unmatched: 8. The CDR3 is made up of 15 amino acids. CDR3 sequence reads: CASSAPGQGDYEQYF. In DNA form, the CDR3 reads TGTGCCAGCAGTGCGCCGGGACAGGGAGACTACGAGCAGTACTTC.

This clone was detected once. CDR3 nucleotides: TGTGCCACCAGCAGAGATTCCCAGAATGAGCAGTTCTTC. Its protein is CATSRDSQNEQFF. This chain joins TRBV15 and TRBJ2-1; unclear D gene. CDR1 and CDR2 (germline): LNHNV, YYDKDF (reference sequence). This CDR3 comprises 13 residues. The germline V and J ends were trimmed by 0 bases and 7 bases, with 7 bases remaining between them.